A single sample is the source of the 10 T cell receptor beta chains below, sequenced in a study of beta chain features in type 1 diabetes. Study results and caveats: Moderate yet significant TCRB CDR3 shortening was seen in Type 1 diabetes patients in all four CD4+ subsets.

The investigators reverse transcribed all of the isolated RNA, so they sequenced expressed TCRB transcripts. TCRdb's table, derived via immunoSEQ multiplex PCR, lists solely in-frame clones and lacks some. The table records 200,000 to 300,000 clones, roughly 14% of them present only once. The antigens of these receptors remain unknown. What was sequenced was naive CD4+ T cells from blood. Receptors originate from a man aged 25 to 45 with type 1 diabetes.

This clone was detected only a few times. This chain joins TRBV10-1 and TRBJ1-4, with unresolved D. Trimming took off 6 bases at V and 5 bases at J, with 10 bases between the two ends. The CDR3 is 13 residues long. Germline CDR1 reads WNHNN; CDR2 reads SYGVQD (reference sequence). This CDR3 reads CASRAGLNEKLFF. The DNA for the CDR3 is TGCGCCAGCAGAGCAGGCCTAAATGAAAAACTGTTTTTT.

This clone occurred a few times. This chain links TRBV18 with TRBJ2-1; 9 nucleotides agree with TRBD1. The CDR3 covers 17 residues. Losses at the gene ends were 0 bases for V and 5 bases for J; bases not matched to a gene: 8. Germline values: CDR1 KGHSH, CDR2 LQKENI. The CDR3 is CASSPPGQGGVDNEQFF. The CDR3 nucleotides read TGTGCCAGCTCACCACCGGGACAGGGCGGGGTGGACAATGAGCAGTTCTTC.

This clone was found a few times. The chain has TRBV30 and TRBJ2-1, with 9 bases aligning to TRBD2. Trimming removed 2 bases from V and 6 bases from J; junction bases left unmatched: 5. The CDR3 has 14 residues. Germline loops: CDR1 GTSNPN, CDR2 SVGIG (reference sequence). The CDR3 nucleotides read TGTGCCTGGAGTATGCTAGCGGGAACCAATGAGCAGTTCTTC. It is translated as CAWSMLAGTNEQFF.

The chain is built from TRBV11-2 and TRBJ1-1; D call uncertain. Germline V CDR1 and CDR2: SGHAT, FQNNGV. The CDR3 totals 14 residues. Trimming pared 1 base from V and 3 bases from J, leaving 9 bases between. The CDR3 nucleotides read TGTGCCAGCAGCTTAGTGCGTCGGGACACTGAAGCTTTCTTT. Translated, it gives CASSLVRRDTEAFF.

This clone was counted between two and nine times. The rearrangement joins TRBV7-9 to TRBJ2-7; 12 positions match TRBD2. Germline V lookup: CDR1 SEHNR, CDR2 FQNEAQ (reference sequence). The CDR3 runs 16 residues. V was pared by 2 bases and J by 7 bases, with 9 bases of the junction left unmatched. The CDR3 coding sequence is TGTGCCAGCAGCTTATCGGGACTAGCGGGTACGTGGGAGCAGTACTTC. Its protein product is CASSLSGLAGTWEQYF.

Only a few counts were recorded for this clone. CDR3 coding DNA: TGTGCCAGCAGCGTAGACCCCAGGGGTACTGAAGCTTTCTTT. This sequence encodes CASSVDPRGTEAFF. This sequence joins TRBV9 and TRBJ1-1; D possibly corresponds to TRBD1 (6 bases). V dropped 0 bases and J dropped 5 bases, with 11 bases sitting between them. This CDR3 comprises 14 residues. From germline, CDR1 is SGDLS and CDR2 YYNGEE.

The chain combines TRBV4-1 with TRBJ2-1, with 8 bases that match TRBD2. This CDR3 comprises 16 residues. Looked up from germline, CDR1 is MGHRA and CDR2 is YSYEKL. Germline trimming cut 0 bases from V and 2 bases from J; bases unmatched to any gene: 3. The CDR3 bases are TGCGCCAGCAGCCAAGATCCTAGCGGGCCCTACAATGAGCAGTTCTTC. Translation: CASSQDPSGPYNEQFF.

J is TRBJ2-2 and V is TRBV10-3; TRBD1 might be the D (6 bases). CDR1 is ENHRY, CDR2 SYGVKD, per germline. Trimming cost V 10 bases and J 6 bases, with 15 bases left between them. This CDR3 comprises 13 residues. CDR3 protein: CATWTEGAGELFF. As DNA, the CDR3 is TGTGCCACCTGGACAGAGGGAGCCGGGGAGCTGTTTTTT.

The chain links TRBV7-9 to TRBJ2-1; D uncertain. The CDR3 is 13 amino acids. Germline loops: CDR1 SEHNR, CDR2 FQNEAQ (reference sequence). V lost 5 bases and J lost 10, with 15 bases in between. The CDR3 loop is CASSLDVIREQFF. As DNA, the CDR3 is TGTGCCAGCAGCCTAGACGTGATCAGGGAGCAGTTCTTC. Looking up the rest from reference TRBV7-9 and TRBJ2-1 gives the full variable domain: DTGVSQNPRHKITKRGQNVTFRCDPISEHNRLYWYRQTLGQGPEFLTYFQNEAQLEKSRLLSDRFSAERPKGSFSTLEIQRTEQGDSAMYLCASSLDVIREQFFGPGTRLTVL.

The chain links TRBV9 to TRBJ2-7; 14 bases agree with TRBD2. With V trimmed by 0 bases and J by 3 bases, 5 bases remained unmatched. This CDR3 contains 17 residues. Germline CDR1 SGDLS, CDR2 YYNGEE. CDR3 bases: TGTGCCAGCAGCGTAGAGCAAGGGACTAGCGGGAGCTACGAGCAGTACTTC. This encodes CASSVEQGTSGSYEQYF.